The 10 T cell receptor beta chains below all came from one sample that was sequenced in a study of T cell repertoires in cytomegalovirus infection. MiXCR was run by TCRdb on the reads, yielding one entry per CDR3 protein. The data show fewer than 850,000 distinct CDR3 sequences, 29% seen once. These receptors are not linked to any known antigen. The sample was cultured CD8+ T cells from PBMCs, taken from culture after CMV antigen stimulation. The receptors shown here come from a human donor in good health (CMV status not recorded). Some clones in this sample may be carry-over from other donors' samples.

The V and J genes are TRBV6-1 and TRBJ2-2, with D maybe TRBD1 (7 bases). The CDR3 runs to 16 residues. Per the germline V gene, CDR1 is MNHNS and CDR2 is SASEGT. Trimming cost V 2 bases and J 2 bases, with 12 bases left between them. As DNA, the CDR3 is TGTGCCAGCAGTGAACAGGGGGGAAAAAACACCGGGGAGCTGTTTTTT. Translating it yields CASSEQGGKNTGELFF.

This clonotype was seen a few times. The rearrangement links TRBV9 to TRBJ2-5, with 10 bases fitting TRBD2. The germline V gene encodes CDR1 SGDLS and CDR2 YYNGEE. This CDR3 comprises 16 residues. J lost 3 bases, V lost 0 bases, and 5 bases had no gene match. CDR3 in amino acids: CASSVVTLAGEETQYF. The DNA for the CDR3 is TGTGCCAGCAGCGTAGTTACCCTAGCGGGGGAAGAGACCCAGTACTTC.

The V call is TRBV27, the J call TRBJ2-1, with unresolved D. CDR1 is MNHEY, CDR2 SMNVEV, per germline (reference sequence). Trimming pared 0 bases from V and 8 bases from J, leaving 11 bases between. There are 14 residues in the CDR3. DNA of the CDR3: TGTGCCAGCAGTTTATCACCGTCTAACTATGAGCAGTTCTTC. It translates to CASSLSPSNYEQFF.

The gene calls are TRBV3-1 and TRBJ1-3; D not certain. Germline V gene lookup returns CDR1 LGHDT and CDR2 YNNKEL (reference sequence). This CDR3 has 20 residues. The germline V and J ends were trimmed by 0 bases and 0 bases, with 21 bases remaining between them. The CDR3 spells CASSQDKWFRRLHSGNTIYF. The CDR3 DNA reads TGTGCCAGCAGCCAAGATAAGTGGTTCCGGCGGCTACACTCTGGAAACACCATATATTTT.

This clonotype turned up a few times. The chain combines TRBV20-1 with TRBJ1-1; TRBD1 agrees at 9 bases. There are 14 residues in the CDR3. V was pared by 4 bases and J by 5 bases, with 8 bases of the junction left unmatched. CDR1 and CDR2 (germline): DFQATT, SNEGSKA (reference sequence). The chain's CDR3 is CSAIRTGAGTEAFF. The CDR3 nucleotides read TGCAGTGCTATAAGGACAGGGGCAGGGACTGAAGCTTTCTTT.

This clonotype was observed at least ten times. This chain uses TRBV7-2 with TRBJ2-1; TRBD1 matches 7 bases. The germline V gene has CDR1 SGHTA and CDR2 FQGNSA. The CDR3 is 12 amino acids. V shed 1 base and J 10 bases; nucleotides not matched to a gene: 1. CDR3 residues: CASSLVGQEQFF. CDR3 bases: TGTGCCAGCAGCTTAGTGGGACAGGAGCAGTTCTTC.

This clonotype was picked up a small number of times. The J gene is TRBJ2-1, the V gene TRBV7-9; D not certain. The CDR3 consists of 13 residues. V lost 7 bases to trimming and J lost 8 bases, with 15 bases between them. Per germline, CDR1 SEHNR and CDR2 FQNEAQ (reference sequence). This CDR3 is CASTPSRKYEQFF. The CDR3 bases are TGTGCCAGCACCCCGTCACGGAAATATGAGCAGTTCTTC. Combining the CDR3 with reference TRBV7-9 and TRBJ2-1 gives the whole variable domain DTGVSQNPRHKITKRGQNVTFRCDPISEHNRLYWYRQTLGQGPEFLTYFQNEAQLEKSRLLSDRFSAERPKGSFSTLEIQRTEQGDSAMYLCASTPSRKYEQFFGPGTRLTVL.

This clonotype showed up many times. V is TRBV12-3 or TRBV12-4 and J is TRBJ2-5; D is possibly TRBD1 or TRBD2 (6 bases each). The CDR3 totals 14 residues. Trimming stripped 6 bases from V and 3 bases from J, with 14 bases between. The CDR3 loop is CASSPWGAEETQYF. The CDR3 coding sequence is TGTGCCAGCAGCCCCTGGGGGGCTGAAGAGACCCAGTACTTC.

This clonotype was counted only a few times. The chain carries TRBV19 and TRBJ1-1; 7 nucleotides agree with TRBD1. Germline-derived CDR1 and CDR2 are LNHDA and SQIVND (reference sequence). J gave up 0 bases and V 9 bases, and 10 bases lay outside the gene matches. The CDR3 is 15 residues long. The chain's CDR3 is CASTKTGRLNTEAFF. The CDR3 nucleotides read TGTGCCAGCACTAAGACAGGGCGGCTGAACACTGAAGCTTTCTTT.

V gene TRBV15 combines with J gene TRBJ2-1; D gene ambiguous. The CDR3 has 15 amino acids. Germline values: CDR1 LNHNV, CDR2 YYDKDF (reference sequence). The ends were cut back, 1 base at V and 9 bases at J, with 16 bases in the middle. Written as DNA, the CDR3 is TGTGCCACCAGCAGAGCGGGCGACTCACTTGGTGAGCAGTTCTTC. Its protein is CATSRAGDSLGEQFF.